The 23 T cell receptor beta chains below were found in one sample sequenced in a study of blood T cell repertoires in COVID-19. Sequenced by immunoSEQ multiplex PCR; TCRdb stores in-frame clones only, minus some. The sample includes fewer than 400,000 clones, roughly nine tenths of them seen just once. Sequenced sample: peripheral blood. The receptors shown here come from a woman in her 30s with COVID-19, enrolled during active disease.

This rearrangement joins TRBV6-1 to TRBJ1-2; 8 nucleotides match TRBD1. With 2 bases clipped from V and 6 bases from J, the junction kept 8 bases outside the gene matches. Per the germline V gene, CDR1 is MNHNS and CDR2 is SASEGT. This CDR3 is 15 amino acids long. CDR3 sequence reads: CASSEPGTGGDGYTF. The CDR3 nucleotides are TGTGCCAGCAGTGAACCGGGGACAGGAGGTGATGGCTACACCTTC.

The table lists this clone with a count of one. The rearrangement links TRBV9 to TRBJ2-2; tentative D call: TRBD2 (5 bases). CDR3 length equals 14 residues. Germline lookup yields CDR1 SGDLS and CDR2 YYNGEE. With 10 bases removed from V and 3 bases from J, the gap between germline ends came to 16 bases. The CDR3 nucleotides are TGTGCCGGCACATGGGGAGTTGACACCGGGGAGCTGTTTTTT. It encodes CAGTWGVDTGELFF.

This chain uses TRBV12-5 with TRBJ1-1; 8 nucleotides line up with TRBD1. This CDR3 region has 15 residues. V was clipped by 3 bases and J by 6 bases; unmatched bases: 9. The germline gives CDR1 LGHNT, CDR2 FRNRAP. CDR3 DNA sequence: TGTGCTAGTGGTTTAGTATCCGGGACAGGAGCTGAAGCTTTCTTT. It specifies CASGLVSGTGAEAFF.

The CDR3 here is CSGGLDGTGELFF. CDR3 bases: TGCAGCGGAGGGCTAGATGGCACCGGGGAGCTGTTTTTT. The rearrangement uses TRBV29-1 and TRBJ2-2, with D possibly TRBD2 on 5 matching bases. Germline values: CDR1 SQVTM, CDR2 ANQGSEA. Trimming removed 7 bases from V and 4 bases from J, with 13 bases in between. The CDR3 spans 13 residues.

The chain joins TRBV29-1 to TRBJ1-4; 9 bases fit TRBD1. The CDR3 contains 15 residues. Germline CDR1 SQVTM, CDR2 ANQGSEA. Germline trimming cut 7 bases from V and 1 base from J; bases unmatched to any gene: 7. CDR3 in DNA: TGCAGCGCCCGGACAGGGGCCGTAACTAATGAAAAACTGTTTTTT. Translated, it gives CSARTGAVTNEKLFF.

This clone was observed a few times. This chain uses TRBV6-5 with TRBJ1-1; a possible D gene is TRBD1 (5 bases). With 0 bases removed from V and 2 bases from J, the gap between germline ends came to 10 bases. Germline V CDR1 and CDR2: MNHEY, SVGAGI. The CDR3 covers 15 residues. Here the CDR3 reads CASSYSRWGNTEAFF. Written as DNA, the CDR3 is TGTGCCAGCAGTTACTCCCGGTGGGGCAACACTGAAGCTTTCTTT.

Note on this clone: The same CDR3 also results from other DNA sequences found in this sample. J is TRBJ1-2 and V is TRBV5-1, with a possible D match to TRBD1 (5 bases). Germline CDR1 is SGHRS and CDR2 is YFSETQ. The length of the CDR3 is 14 residues. Trimming removed 3 bases from V and 8 bases from J, with 17 bases in between. CDR3 protein: CASSSQTGAGGYTF. For the CDR3, the DNA is TGCGCCAGCAGCTCCCAGACCGGGGCGGGGGGCTACACCTTC.

V and J are TRBV19 and TRBJ1-1, with no clear D. Trimming took 5 bases from V and 5 from J, leaving 12 bases between them. Germline values: CDR1 LNHDA, CDR2 SQIVND (reference sequence). CDR3 length: 13 residues. Written as DNA, the CDR3 is TGTGCCAGTAGTGATCCCTACCGGACTGAAGCTTTCTTT. It translates to CASSDPYRTEAFF.

V gene TRBV7-8 combines with J gene TRBJ2-7, with D maybe TRBD2 (6 bases). Germline V gene lookup returns CDR1 SGHVS and CDR2 FQNEAQ. This CDR3 contains 13 residues. V was trimmed by 5 bases and J by 6 bases, leaving 14 bases between them. The CDR3 loop reads CASSQGARGEQYF. Here the CDR3 DNA reads TGTGCCAGCAGCCAAGGGGCGCGGGGCGAGCAGTACTTC.

The gene calls are TRBV7-3 and TRBJ1-1; D might be TRBD1 (5 bases). There are 14 residues in the CDR3. V was shortened by 3 bases and J by 3 bases, with 11 bases between the two germline ends. Germline CDR1 reads SGHTA; CDR2 reads FQGTGA. CDR3 DNA: TGTGCCAGCAGCTTTTCGGCGGGGGACACTGAAGCTTTCTTT. Protein sequence: CASSFSAGDTEAFF.

Here the CDR3 DNA reads TGCGCCAGCAGCCAAGTCTTCGCCGCGGGAGGGTCCTACGAGCAGTACTTC. Residues: CASSQVFAAGGSYEQYF. This chain links TRBV4-1 with TRBJ2-7; TRBD2 matches 9 bases. The CDR3 sequence is 17 residues long. The J segment lost 1 base and the V segment lost 1 base, leaving 8 bases of the junction unmatched. Germline CDR1 MGHRA, CDR2 YSYEKL.

The chain has TRBV28 and TRBJ1-5; 7 nucleotides align to TRBD1. Germline V gene lookup returns CDR1 MDHEN and CDR2 SYDVKM. The CDR3 sequence is 15 residues long. V lost 2 bases to trimming and J lost 3 bases; unmatched junction nucleotides: 4. Written as DNA, the CDR3 is TGTGCCAGCAGTTTAAACAGGGGTTTCAATCAGCCCCAGCATTTT. Translation gives CASSLNRGFNQPQHF.

The gene calls are TRBV10-3 and TRBJ1-1; 10 bases align to TRBD1. This CDR3 is built from 14 residues. V was clipped by 10 bases and J by 5 bases; unmatched bases: 10. Germline CDR1 is ENHRY and CDR2 is SYGVKD. The CDR3 sequence is CATLGDRGGTEAFF. The CDR3 DNA reads TGTGCCACCCTGGGGGACAGGGGAGGGACTGAAGCTTTCTTT.

This sequence joins TRBV10-3 and TRBJ2-1, with D possibly TRBD1 on 6 matching bases. The V end lost 8 bases, the J end lost 4 bases, and 9 bases lay between the germline ends. The CDR3 is 12 residues long. Germline values: CDR1 ENHRY, CDR2 SYGVKD. CDR3 in DNA: TGTGCCATCCGGGACAAGTACAATGAGCAGTTCTTC. Protein product: CAIRDKYNEQFF.

The rearrangement uses TRBV10-3 and TRBJ2-1, with a possible D match to TRBD2 (5 bases). Trimming cost V 6 bases and J 7 bases, with 22 bases left between them. The CDR3 loop spans 16 amino acids. Germline assignment: CDR1 ENHRY and CDR2 SYGVKD. The CDR3 nucleotides read TGTGCCATCAGCCTAAGAACTAGAGAAGAGAAGAATGAGCAGTTCTTC. Protein: CAISLRTREEKNEQFF.

In its sample, this clone was seen a few times. The V and J genes are TRBV27 and TRBJ2-5; D unresolved. V lost 5 bases to trimming and J lost 5 bases, with 15 bases between them. This CDR3 has 14 amino acids. CDR1 is MNHEY, CDR2 SMNVEV, per germline (reference sequence). The CDR3 sequence is CASSPGSNGETQYF. CDR3 sequence (DNA): TGTGCCAGCAGTCCAGGATCAAATGGGGAGACCCAGTACTTC.

The chain is built from TRBV7-2 and TRBJ1-4; TRBD1 matches at 9 bases. The length of the CDR3 is 15 residues. Germline V gives CDR1 SGHTA, CDR2 FQGNSA. V gave up 5 bases and J gave up 4 bases; unmatched junction bases: 5. The CDR3 nucleotides are TGTGCCAGCAGCCCAGGGGGACAGGGTAATGAAAAACTGTTTTTT. It translates to CASSPGGQGNEKLFF.

This clone was seen a handful of times. Additional DNA sequences in this sample encode the identical CDR3. This chain uses TRBV5-1 with TRBJ1-1; TRBD1 matches at 7 bases. The CDR3 is 13 residues long. The V and J ends lost 0 bases and 8 bases, in that order; junction bases with no gene match: 4. The V gene's germline CDR1 is SGHRS and CDR2 YFSETQ. The CDR3 DNA reads TGCGCCAGCAGCTTGGGGCAGGGGGGAGAAGCTTTCTTT. It encodes CASSLGQGGEAFF.

The chain recombines TRBV6-5 with TRBJ2-7, with TRBD2 identical over 13 bases. This CDR3 contains 14 residues. J lost 11 bases, V lost 7 bases, and 11 bases had no gene match. Germline V gene sequence: CDR1 MNHEY, CDR2 SVGAGI. The CDR3 spells CASTLSGLAGPEYF. The CDR3 DNA is TGTGCCAGCACCCTCTCGGGACTAGCGGGACCAGAGTACTTC.

The chain recombines TRBV27 with TRBJ2-5, with a weak D call TRBD2 (6 bases). Trimming took 1 base from V and 5 from J, leaving 17 bases between them. The CDR3 length is 16 residues. Germline CDR1 reads MNHEY; CDR2 reads SMNVEV (reference sequence). CDR3 protein: CASSLYDGGFMETQYF. CDR3 DNA sequence: TGTGCCAGCAGTTTATATGACGGGGGTTTTATGGAGACCCAGTACTTC.

This chain links TRBV30 with TRBJ2-1; 10 bases line up with TRBD2. There are 14 residues in the CDR3. Germline V CDR1 and CDR2: GTSNPN, SVGIG (reference sequence). J was trimmed by 11 bases and V by 4 bases; bases with no gene match: 11. CDR3 in DNA: TGTGCCTGGACCCTAGCGGGAGACTTGGGGAAGCAGTTCTTC. Translation: CAWTLAGDLGKQFF. The full variable domain, in which reference TRBV30 and TRBJ2-1 provide the parts outside the CDR3, is SQTIHQWPATLVQPVGSPLSLECTVEGTSNPNLYWYRQAAGRGLQLLFYSVGIGQISSEVPQNLSASRPQDRQFILSSKKLLLSDSGFYLCAWTLAGDLGKQFFGPGTRLTVL.

The chain uses TRBV6-5 and TRBJ2-7, with TRBD2 identical over 13 bases. Unmatched junction bases numbered 6, after V lost 10 bases and J lost 0 bases. CDR3 length: 15 amino acids. Germline V gene data show CDR1 as MNHEY and CDR2 as SVGAGI. The CDR3 spells CAIIGTSGASYEQYF. CDR3 DNA: TGTGCCATTATTGGGACTAGCGGGGCCTCCTACGAGCAGTACTTC.

This chain uses TRBV25-1 with TRBJ2-1, with D perhaps TRBD2 (6 bases). Germline V gives CDR1 MGHDK, CDR2 SYGVNS. This CDR3 is 14 amino acids long. V was pared by 3 bases and J by 2 bases, with 8 bases between. In DNA, the CDR3 is TGTGCCAGCAGTGAGGCGGGACCCTACAATGAGCAGTTCTTC. Its protein is CASSEAGPYNEQFF.